This TCR beta chain emerged from a study of blood T cell repertoires in COVID-19. Study details: Material from acute and convalescent COVID-19 was sourced from the United States, Italy and Spain.

It was during active infection that Seattle patients were enrolled and then longitudinally followed. This CDR3 is built from 13 residues. With V trimmed by 11 bases and J by 0 bases, 7 bases remained unmatched. From germline, CDR1 is LNHDA and CDR2 SQIVND (reference sequence). The authors' processing: The authors estimated nucleated cell counts from reference gene primer amplification. Profiled with immunoSEQ multiplex PCR; TCRdb holds only in-frame clones, not every one. V, J and clone size were drawn from that table, and D and trimming were deduced from the DNA. The sample holds 330,000 or so clones, about nine tenths seen once. In this sample, this clone turned up once.

This sequence joins TRBV19 and TRBJ2-7; 7 nucleotides align to TRBD1. The sample comprised peripheral blood. The sequence derives from a man aged 25-45 years with COVID-19, enrolled during active disease. The CDR3 sequence is CAGSGQSSYEQYF. The CDR3, as DNA: TGTGCCGGATCGGGACAGAGCTCCTACGAGCAGTACTTC.